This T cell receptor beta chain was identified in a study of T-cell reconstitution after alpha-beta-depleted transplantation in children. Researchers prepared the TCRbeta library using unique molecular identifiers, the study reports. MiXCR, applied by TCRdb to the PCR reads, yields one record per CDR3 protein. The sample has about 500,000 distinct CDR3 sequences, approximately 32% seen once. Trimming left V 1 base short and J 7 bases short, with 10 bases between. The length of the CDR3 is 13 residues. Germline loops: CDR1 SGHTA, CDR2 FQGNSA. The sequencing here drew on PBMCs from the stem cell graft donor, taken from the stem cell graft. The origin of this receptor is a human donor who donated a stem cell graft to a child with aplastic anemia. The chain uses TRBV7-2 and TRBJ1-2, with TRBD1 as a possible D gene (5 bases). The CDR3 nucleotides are TGTGCCAGCAGCTTAGTGGGGGATGCTGGCTACACCTTC. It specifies CASSLVGDAGYTF.